This T cell receptor (beta chain) was captured in a study of cytomegalovirus exposure and HLA in healthy donors. Both 60 Vbeta primers and 13 Jbeta primers went into the PCR. The repertoire was sequenced with immunoSEQ multiplex PCR; TCRdb's copy has only in-frame clones and lacks some. The sample carries fewer than 120,000 clones, roughly 86% recorded once. As concerns this clone: Its antigen is currently unknown.

The CDR3 covers 15 residues. The germline CDR1 and CDR2 sequences are MNHNS and SASEGT. After removal of 0 bases from V and 0 bases from J, the junction contained 2 bases not matched to a gene. Regarding the study as a whole: A later analysis linked a missense variant in DCLRE1C to the trimming of TCR beta V and J genes.

The genes are TRBV6-1 and TRBJ2-7; 7 bases line up with TRBD2. The sequenced material came from PBMCs. This sequence originates from a man between 35 and 55 years old in good health and CMV-seronegative. CDR3 sequence (DNA): TGTGCCAGCAGTGAAGCGGGACTAAGCTCCTACGAGCAGTACTTC. Amino acids: CASSEAGLSSYEQYF.